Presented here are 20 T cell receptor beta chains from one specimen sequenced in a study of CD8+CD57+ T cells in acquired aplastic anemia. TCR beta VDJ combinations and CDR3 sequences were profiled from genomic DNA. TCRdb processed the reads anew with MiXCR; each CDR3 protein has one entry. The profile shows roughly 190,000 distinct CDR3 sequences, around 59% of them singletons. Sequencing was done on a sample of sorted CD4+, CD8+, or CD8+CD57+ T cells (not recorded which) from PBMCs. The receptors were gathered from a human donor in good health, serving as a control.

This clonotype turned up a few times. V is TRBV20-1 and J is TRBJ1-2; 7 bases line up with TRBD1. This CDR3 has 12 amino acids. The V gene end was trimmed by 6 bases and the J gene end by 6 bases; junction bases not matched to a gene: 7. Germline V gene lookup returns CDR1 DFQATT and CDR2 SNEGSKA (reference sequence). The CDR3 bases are TGCAGTGCCCAGGGACAGCTGGATGGCTACACCTTC. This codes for CSAQGQLDGYTF.

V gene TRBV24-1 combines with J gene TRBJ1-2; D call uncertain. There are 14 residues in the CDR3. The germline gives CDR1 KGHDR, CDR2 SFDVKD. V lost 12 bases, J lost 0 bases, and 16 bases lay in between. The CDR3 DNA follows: TGTGCCGATGCCTCTCCATATCCTAACTATGGCTACACCTTC. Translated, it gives CADASPYPNYGYTF.

CDR3 loop: CASSLTTGDYNEQFF. CDR3 in DNA: TGTGCCAGCAGCTTGACGACAGGGGACTACAATGAGCAGTTCTTC. The V gene is TRBV5-8, the J gene TRBJ2-1; 8 bases are shared with TRBD1. Germline CDR1 is SGHTS and CDR2 is YDEGEE. The CDR3 consists of 15 residues. V lost 1 base to trimming and J lost 3 bases; unmatched junction nucleotides: 3.

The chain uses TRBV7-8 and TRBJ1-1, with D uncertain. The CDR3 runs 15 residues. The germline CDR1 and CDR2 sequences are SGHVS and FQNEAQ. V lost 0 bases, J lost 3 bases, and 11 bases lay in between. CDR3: CASSLAVSDHTEAFF. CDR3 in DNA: TGTGCCAGCAGCTTAGCTGTGTCGGATCACACTGAAGCTTTCTTT. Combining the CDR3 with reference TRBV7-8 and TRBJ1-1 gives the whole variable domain GAGVSQSPRYKVAKRGQDVALRCDPISGHVSLFWYQQALGQGPEFLTYFQNEAQLDKSGLPSDRFFAERPEGSVSTLKIQRTQQEDSAVYLCASSLAVSDHTEAFFGQGTRLTVV.

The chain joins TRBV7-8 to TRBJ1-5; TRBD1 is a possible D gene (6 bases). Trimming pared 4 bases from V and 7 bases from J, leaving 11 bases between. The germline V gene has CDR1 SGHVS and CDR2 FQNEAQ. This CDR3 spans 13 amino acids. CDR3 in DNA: TGTGCCAGCAGCTCCTACAGGGACCAGCCCCAGCATTTT. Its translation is CASSSYRDQPQHF.

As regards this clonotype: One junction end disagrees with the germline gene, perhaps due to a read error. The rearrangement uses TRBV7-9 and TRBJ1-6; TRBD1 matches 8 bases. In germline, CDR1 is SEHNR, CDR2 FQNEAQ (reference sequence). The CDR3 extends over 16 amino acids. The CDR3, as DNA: TGCGCCAGCAGCCAAGAAGTCCGACAGGGGAGTTCACCCCTCCACTTT. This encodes CASSQEVRQGSSPLHF.

The CDR3 bases are TGCAGTGCCACCGGGCCGGCGGGGGGCTACACCTTC. Amino acid sequence: CSATGPAGGYTF. V and J are TRBV20-1 and TRBJ1-2; D is uncertain. CDR1 and CDR2 (germline): DFQATT, SNEGSKA (reference sequence). CDR3 length: 12 residues. Trimming shortened V by 6 bases and J by 8 bases, and 16 bases separated the two germline ends.

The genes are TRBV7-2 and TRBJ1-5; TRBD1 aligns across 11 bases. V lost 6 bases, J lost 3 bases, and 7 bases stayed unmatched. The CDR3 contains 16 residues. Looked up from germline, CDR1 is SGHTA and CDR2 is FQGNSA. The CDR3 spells CASSWDRGTVNQPQHF. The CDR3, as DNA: TGTGCCAGCAGTTGGGACAGGGGGACGGTCAATCAGCCCCAGCATTTT.

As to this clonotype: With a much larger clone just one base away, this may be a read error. The CDR3: CASSWTVSTEAFF. CDR3 in DNA: TGTGCCAGCAGTTGGACGGTTAGCACTGAAGCTTTCTTT. The chain recombines TRBV6-2 or TRBV6-3 with TRBJ1-1; D remains ambiguous. The germline V gene encodes CDR1 MNHEY and CDR2 SVGEGT. Trimming removed 4 bases from V and 4 bases from J, with 10 bases in between. This CDR3 contains 13 residues.

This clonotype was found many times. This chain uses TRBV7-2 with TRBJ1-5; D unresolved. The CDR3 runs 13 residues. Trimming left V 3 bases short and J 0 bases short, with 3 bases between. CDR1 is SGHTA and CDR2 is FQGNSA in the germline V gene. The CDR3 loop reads CASSFNSNQPQHF. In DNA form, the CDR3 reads TGTGCCAGCAGCTTCAATAGCAATCAGCCCCAGCATTTT.

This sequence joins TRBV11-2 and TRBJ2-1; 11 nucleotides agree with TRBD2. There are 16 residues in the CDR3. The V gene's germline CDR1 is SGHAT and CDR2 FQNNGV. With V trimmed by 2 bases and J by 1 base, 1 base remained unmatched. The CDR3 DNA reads TGTGCCAGCAGCTTATTAGCGGGGGGGTCCTACAATGAGCAGTTCTTC. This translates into CASSLLAGGSYNEQFF. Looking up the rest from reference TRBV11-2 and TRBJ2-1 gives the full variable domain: EAGVAQSPRYKIIEKRQSVAFWCNPISGHATLYWYQQILGQGPKLLIQFQNNGVVDDSQLPKDRFSAERLKGVDSTLKIQPAKLEDSAVYLCASSLLAGGSYNEQFFGPGTRLTVL.

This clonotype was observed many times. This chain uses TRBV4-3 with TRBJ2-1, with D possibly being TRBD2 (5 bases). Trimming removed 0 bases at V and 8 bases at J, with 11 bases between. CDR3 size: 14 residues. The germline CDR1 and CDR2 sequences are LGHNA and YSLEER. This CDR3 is CASSQDSRTYEQFF. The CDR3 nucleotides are TGCGCCAGCAGCCAAGATTCCCGGACTTATGAGCAGTTCTTC.

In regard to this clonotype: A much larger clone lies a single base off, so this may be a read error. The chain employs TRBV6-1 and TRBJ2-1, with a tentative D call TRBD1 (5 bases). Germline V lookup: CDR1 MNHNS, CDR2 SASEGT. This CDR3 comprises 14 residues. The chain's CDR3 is CASSAQGFGYEQLF. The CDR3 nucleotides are TGTGCCAGCAGTGCGCAGGGCTTTGGTTATGAGCAGCTCTTC.

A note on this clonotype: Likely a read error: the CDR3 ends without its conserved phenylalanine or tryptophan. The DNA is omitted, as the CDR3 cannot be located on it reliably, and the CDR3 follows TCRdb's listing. CDR3 in amino acids: CASLTGTASPLQS. J is TRBJ1-6 and V is TRBV6-6; the table gives TRBD1 as D, unverified against the DNA. The germline gives CDR1 MNHNY, CDR2 SVGAGI (reference sequence). Inclusive of both ends, the CDR3 amounts to 13 amino acids.

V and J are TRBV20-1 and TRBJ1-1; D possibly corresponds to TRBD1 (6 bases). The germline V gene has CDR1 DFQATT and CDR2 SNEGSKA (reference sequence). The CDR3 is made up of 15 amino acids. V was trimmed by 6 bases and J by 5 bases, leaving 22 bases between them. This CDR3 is CSAYSSQGLGTEAFF. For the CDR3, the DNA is TGCAGTGCCTACAGCTCACAGGGCCTAGGGACTGAAGCTTTCTTT.

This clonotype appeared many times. CDR3 DNA sequence: TGCGCCAGCAGCCAAGATCGGCTAGCGGGGGAGGAGACCCAGTACTTC. It specifies CASSQDRLAGEETQYF. The genes are TRBV4-3 and TRBJ2-5; 10 bases are shared with TRBD2. CDR1 and CDR2 from the germline V gene are LGHNA and YSLEER. The CDR3 is made up of 16 amino acids. With 0 bases clipped from V and 5 bases from J, the junction kept 6 bases outside the gene matches.

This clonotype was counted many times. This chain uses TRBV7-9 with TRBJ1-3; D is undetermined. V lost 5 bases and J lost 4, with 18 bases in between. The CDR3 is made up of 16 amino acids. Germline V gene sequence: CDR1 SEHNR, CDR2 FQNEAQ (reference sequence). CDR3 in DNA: TGTGCCAGCAGCACGGTCACGTACTCTTGGGGAAACACCATATATTTT. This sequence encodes CASSTVTYSWGNTIYF. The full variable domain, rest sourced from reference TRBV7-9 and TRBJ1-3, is DTGVSQNPRHKITKRGQNVTFRCDPISEHNRLYWYRQTLGQGPEFLTYFQNEAQLEKSRLLSDRFSAERPKGSFSTLEIQRTEQGDSAMYLCASSTVTYSWGNTIYFGEGSWLTVV.

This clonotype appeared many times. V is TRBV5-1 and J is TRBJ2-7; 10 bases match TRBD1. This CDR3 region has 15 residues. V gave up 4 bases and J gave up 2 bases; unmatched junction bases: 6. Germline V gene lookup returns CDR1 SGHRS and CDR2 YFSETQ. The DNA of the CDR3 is TGCGCCAGCAGCCACCCGACAGGGGGCCCCTACGAGCAGTACTTC. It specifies CASSHPTGGPYEQYF.

The CDR3 is CSVLTPGGAGVGGYTF. CDR3 in DNA: TGCAGCGTCCTAACCCCAGGGGGCGCCGGAGTTGGGGGCTACACCTTC. This chain uses TRBV29-1 with TRBJ1-2, with TRBD1 matching over 8 bases. The CDR3 covers 16 residues. V lost 6 bases, J lost 8 bases, and 20 bases stayed unmatched. The germline gives CDR1 SQVTM, CDR2 ANQGSEA.

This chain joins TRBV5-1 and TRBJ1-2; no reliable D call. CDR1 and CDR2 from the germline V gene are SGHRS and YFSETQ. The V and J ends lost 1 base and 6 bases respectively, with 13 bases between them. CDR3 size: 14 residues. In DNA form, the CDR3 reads TGCGCCAGCAGCTTGTCTGTCAGGCAAGATGGCTACACCTTC. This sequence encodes CASSLSVRQDGYTF.